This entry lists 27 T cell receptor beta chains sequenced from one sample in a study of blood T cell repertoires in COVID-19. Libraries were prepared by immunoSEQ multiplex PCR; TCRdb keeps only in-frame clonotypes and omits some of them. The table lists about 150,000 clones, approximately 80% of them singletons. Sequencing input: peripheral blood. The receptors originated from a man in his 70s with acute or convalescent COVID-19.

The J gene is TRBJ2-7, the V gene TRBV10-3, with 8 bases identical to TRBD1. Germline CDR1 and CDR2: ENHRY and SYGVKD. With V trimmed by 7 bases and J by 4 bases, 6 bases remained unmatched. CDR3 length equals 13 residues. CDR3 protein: CAITKQGGYEQYF. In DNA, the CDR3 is TGTGCCATCACTAAACAGGGGGGTTACGAGCAGTACTTC.

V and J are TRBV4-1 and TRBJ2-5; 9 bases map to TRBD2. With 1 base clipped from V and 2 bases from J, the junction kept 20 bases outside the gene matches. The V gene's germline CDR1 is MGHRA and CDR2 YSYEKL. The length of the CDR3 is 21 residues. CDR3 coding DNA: TGCGCCAGCAGCCAAGCCCTCATTCGGCGGGGGGGCCGGGGAAATCAAGAGACCCAGTACTTC. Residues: CASSQALIRRGGRGNQETQYF.

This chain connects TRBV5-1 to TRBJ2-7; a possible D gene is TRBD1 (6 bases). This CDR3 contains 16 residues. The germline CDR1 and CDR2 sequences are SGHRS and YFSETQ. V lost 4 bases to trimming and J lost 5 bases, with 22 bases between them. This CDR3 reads CASSLGTPNIGHEQYF. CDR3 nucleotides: TGCGCCAGCAGCCTGGGGACACCCAATATAGGTCACGAGCAGTACTTC.

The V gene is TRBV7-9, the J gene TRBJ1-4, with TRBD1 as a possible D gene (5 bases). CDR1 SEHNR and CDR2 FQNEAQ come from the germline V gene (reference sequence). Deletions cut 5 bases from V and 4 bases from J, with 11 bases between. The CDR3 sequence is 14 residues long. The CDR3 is CASSQGGINEKLFF. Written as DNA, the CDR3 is TGTGCCAGCAGCCAGGGAGGGATTAATGAAAAACTGTTTTTT.

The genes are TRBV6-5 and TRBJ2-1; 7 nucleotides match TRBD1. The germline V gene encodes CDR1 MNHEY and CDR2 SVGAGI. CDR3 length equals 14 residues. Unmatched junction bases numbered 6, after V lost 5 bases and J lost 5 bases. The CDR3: CASSKTGENNEQFF. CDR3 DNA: TGTGCCAGCAGTAAAACAGGGGAAAACAATGAGCAGTTCTTC.

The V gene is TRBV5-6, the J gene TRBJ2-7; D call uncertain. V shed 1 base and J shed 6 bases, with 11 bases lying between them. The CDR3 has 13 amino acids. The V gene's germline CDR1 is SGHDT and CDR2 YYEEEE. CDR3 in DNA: TGTGCCAGCAGCTTGTTGGTTAGTCCCGAGCAGTACTTC. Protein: CASSLLVSPEQYF.

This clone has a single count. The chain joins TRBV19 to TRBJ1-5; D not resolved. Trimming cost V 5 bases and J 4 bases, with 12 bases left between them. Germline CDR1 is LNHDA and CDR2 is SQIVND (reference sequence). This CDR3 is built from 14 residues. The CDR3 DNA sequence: TGTGCCAGTAGTTCACAGATCGGAAATCAGCCCCAGCATTTT. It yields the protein CASSSQIGNQPQHF.

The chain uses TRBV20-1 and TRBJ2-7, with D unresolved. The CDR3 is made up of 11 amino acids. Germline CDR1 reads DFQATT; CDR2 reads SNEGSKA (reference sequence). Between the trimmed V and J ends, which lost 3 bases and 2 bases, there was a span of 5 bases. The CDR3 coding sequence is TGCAGTGCTAGTGGGCCCTACGAGCAGTACTTC. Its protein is CSASGPYEQYF.

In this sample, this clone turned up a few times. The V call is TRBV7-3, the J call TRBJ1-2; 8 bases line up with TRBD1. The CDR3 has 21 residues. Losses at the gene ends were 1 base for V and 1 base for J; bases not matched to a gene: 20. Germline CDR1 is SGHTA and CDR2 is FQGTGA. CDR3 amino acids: CASSLRPVTGDLSWLNYGYTF. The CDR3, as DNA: TGTGCCAGCAGCTTAAGGCCGGTGACAGGGGATCTATCTTGGCTTAACTATGGCTACACCTTC.

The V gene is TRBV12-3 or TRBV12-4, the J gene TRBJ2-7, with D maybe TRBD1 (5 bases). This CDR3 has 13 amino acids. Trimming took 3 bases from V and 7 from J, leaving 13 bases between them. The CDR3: CASSLWGSGEQYF. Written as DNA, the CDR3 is TGTGCCAGCAGTTTGTGGGGCTCAGGGGAGCAGTACTTC.

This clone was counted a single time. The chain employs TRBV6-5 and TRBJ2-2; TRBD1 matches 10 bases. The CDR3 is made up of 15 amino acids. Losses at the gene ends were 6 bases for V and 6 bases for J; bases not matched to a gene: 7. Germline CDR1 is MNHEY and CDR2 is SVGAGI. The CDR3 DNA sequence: TGTGCCAGCAGGGACCCGACAGGGGGCGCCGGGGAGCTGTTTTTT. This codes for CASRDPTGGAGELFF.

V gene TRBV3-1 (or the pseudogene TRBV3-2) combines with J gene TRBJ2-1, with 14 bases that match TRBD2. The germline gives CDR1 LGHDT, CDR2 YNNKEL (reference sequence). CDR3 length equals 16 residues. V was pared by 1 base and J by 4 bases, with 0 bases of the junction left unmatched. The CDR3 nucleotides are TGTGCCAGCAGCCAAGGACTAGCGGGAGGGTACAATGAGCAGTTCTTC. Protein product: CASSQGLAGGYNEQFF.

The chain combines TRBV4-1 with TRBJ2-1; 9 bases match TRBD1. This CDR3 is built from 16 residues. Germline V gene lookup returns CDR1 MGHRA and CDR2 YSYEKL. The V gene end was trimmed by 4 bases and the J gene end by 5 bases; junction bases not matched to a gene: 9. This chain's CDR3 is CASSLPTGQGNNEQFF. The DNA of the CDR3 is TGCGCCAGCAGCCTACCCACGGGACAGGGAAACAATGAGCAGTTCTTC.

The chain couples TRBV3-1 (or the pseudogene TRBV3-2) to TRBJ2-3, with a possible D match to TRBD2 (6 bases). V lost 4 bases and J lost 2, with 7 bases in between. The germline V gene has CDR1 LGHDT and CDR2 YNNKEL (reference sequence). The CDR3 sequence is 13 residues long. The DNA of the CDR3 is TGTGCCAGCAGCCGGCGGGACACAGATACGCAGTATTTT. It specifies CASSRRDTDTQYF.

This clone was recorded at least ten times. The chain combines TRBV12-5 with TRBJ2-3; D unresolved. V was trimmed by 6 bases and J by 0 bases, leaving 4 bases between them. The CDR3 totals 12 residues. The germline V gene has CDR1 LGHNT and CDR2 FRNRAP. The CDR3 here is CASGTSTDTQYF. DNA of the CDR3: TGTGCTAGTGGAACTAGCACAGATACGCAGTATTTT.

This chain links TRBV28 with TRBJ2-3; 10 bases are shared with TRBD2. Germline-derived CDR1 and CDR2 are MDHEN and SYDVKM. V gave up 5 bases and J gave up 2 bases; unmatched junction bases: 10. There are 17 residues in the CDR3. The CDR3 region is CASSPRGSGGSTDTQYF. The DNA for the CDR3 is TGTGCCAGCAGTCCCCGGGGTAGCGGGGGGTCCACAGATACGCAGTATTTT.

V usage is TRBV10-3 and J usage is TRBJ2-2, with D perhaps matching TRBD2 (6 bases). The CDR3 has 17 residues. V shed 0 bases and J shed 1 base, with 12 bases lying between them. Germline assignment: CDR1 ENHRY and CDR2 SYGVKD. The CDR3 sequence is CAISESTAGQNTGELFF. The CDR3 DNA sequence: TGTGCCATCAGTGAGTCGACGGCGGGGCAGAACACCGGGGAGCTGTTTTTT.

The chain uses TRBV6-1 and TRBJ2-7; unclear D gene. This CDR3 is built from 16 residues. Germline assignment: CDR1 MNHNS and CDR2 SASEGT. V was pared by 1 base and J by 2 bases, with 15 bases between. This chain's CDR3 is CASSEEEWSLAYEQYF. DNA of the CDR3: TGTGCCAGCAGTGAAGAGGAGTGGAGTCTCGCCTACGAGCAGTACTTC.

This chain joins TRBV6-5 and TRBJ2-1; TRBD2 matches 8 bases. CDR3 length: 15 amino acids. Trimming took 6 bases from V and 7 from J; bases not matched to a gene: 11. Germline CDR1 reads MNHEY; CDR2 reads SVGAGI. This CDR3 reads CASRRAPGGENEQFF. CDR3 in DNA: TGTGCCAGCAGGAGGGCCCCCGGGGGGGAAAATGAGCAGTTCTTC.

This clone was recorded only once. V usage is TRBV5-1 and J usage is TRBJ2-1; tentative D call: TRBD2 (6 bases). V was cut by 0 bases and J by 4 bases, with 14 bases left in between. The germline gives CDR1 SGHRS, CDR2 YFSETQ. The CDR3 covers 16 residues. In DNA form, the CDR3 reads TGCGCCAGCAGCTTGGAAGGGACTGGGGCGTACAATGAGCAGTTCTTC. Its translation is CASSLEGTGAYNEQFF. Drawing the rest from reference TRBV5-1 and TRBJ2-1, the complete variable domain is KAGVTQTPRYLIKTRGQQVTLSCSPISGHRSVSWYQQTPGQGLQFLFEYFSETQRNKGNFPGRFSGRQFSNSRSEMNVSTLELGDSALYLCASSLEGTGAYNEQFFGPGTRLTVL.

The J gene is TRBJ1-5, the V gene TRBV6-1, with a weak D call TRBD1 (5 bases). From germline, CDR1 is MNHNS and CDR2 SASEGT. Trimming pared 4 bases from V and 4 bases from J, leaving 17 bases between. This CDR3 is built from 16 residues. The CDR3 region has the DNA TGTGCCAGCAGTGGGTCCCTTGTGCGGGGGAATCAGCCCCAGCATTTT. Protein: CASSGSLVRGNQPQHF.

CDR3 region: CASRNRATDEQFF. The CDR3 nucleotides read TGTGCCAGTAGGAACAGGGCCACGGATGAGCAGTTCTTC. V usage is TRBV19 and J usage is TRBJ2-1; a possible D gene is TRBD1 (6 bases). V lost 6 bases to trimming and J lost 8 bases, with 14 bases between them. Germline values: CDR1 LNHDA, CDR2 SQIVND (reference sequence). The CDR3 runs to 13 residues.

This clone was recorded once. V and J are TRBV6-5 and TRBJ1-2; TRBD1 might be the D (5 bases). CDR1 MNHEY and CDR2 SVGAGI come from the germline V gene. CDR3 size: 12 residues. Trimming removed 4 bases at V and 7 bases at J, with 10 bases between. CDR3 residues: CASSSQVTGYTF. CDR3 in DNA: TGTGCCAGCAGTTCACAGGTTACTGGCTACACCTTC.

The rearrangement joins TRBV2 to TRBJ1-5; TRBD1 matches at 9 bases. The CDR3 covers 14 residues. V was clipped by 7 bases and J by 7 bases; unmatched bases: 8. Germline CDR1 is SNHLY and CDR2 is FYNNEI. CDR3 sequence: CASTPTGGRQPQHF. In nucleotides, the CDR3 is TGTGCCAGCACCCCGACAGGGGGGCGGCAGCCCCAGCATTTT.

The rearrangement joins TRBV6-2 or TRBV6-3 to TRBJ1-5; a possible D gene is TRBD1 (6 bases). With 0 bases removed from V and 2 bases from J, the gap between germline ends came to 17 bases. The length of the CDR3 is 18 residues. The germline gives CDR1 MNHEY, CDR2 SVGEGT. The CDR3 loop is CASSYSGRGADGNQPQHF. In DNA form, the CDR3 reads TGTGCCAGCAGTTACTCAGGGAGGGGGGCGGACGGCAATCAGCCCCAGCATTTT.

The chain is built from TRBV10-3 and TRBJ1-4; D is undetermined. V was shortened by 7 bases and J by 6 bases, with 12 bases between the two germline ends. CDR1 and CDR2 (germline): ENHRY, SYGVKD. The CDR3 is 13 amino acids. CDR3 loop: CAIMAALDEKLFF. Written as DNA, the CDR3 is TGTGCCATCATGGCGGCCCTTGATGAAAAACTGTTTTTT.

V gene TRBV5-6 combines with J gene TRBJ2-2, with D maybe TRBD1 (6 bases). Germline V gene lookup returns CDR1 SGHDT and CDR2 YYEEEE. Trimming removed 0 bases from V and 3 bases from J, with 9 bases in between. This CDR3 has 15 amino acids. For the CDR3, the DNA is TGTGCCAGCAGCTTGGATACAGGGTACACCGGGGAGCTGTTTTTT. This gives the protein CASSLDTGYTGELFF.